This T cell receptor beta chain was sequenced in a study of blood T cell repertoires in COVID-19. TCRdb keeps only in-frame clones here, not all; method: immunoSEQ multiplex PCR. The sample lists about 180,000 clones; 80% to 90% were seen once. Germline CDR1 is KGHSH and CDR2 is LQKENI. Trimming took 2 bases from V and 1 from J, leaving 11 bases between them. The CDR3 has 15 residues. This receptor was identified in a man aged 18 to 30 who had recovered from COVID-19. Sequencing was carried out using peripheral blood. J is TRBJ2-5 and V is TRBV18; tentative D call: TRBD2 (6 bases). CDR3 protein: CASSPTEGLQETQYF. In nucleotides, the CDR3 is TGTGCCAGCTCACCAACGGAGGGACTCCAAGAGACCCAGTACTTC.